The rows below give T cell receptor beta chains drawn from one sample of a study of blood T cell repertoires in COVID-19. Only in-frame clones appear in the TCRdb table, and some are missing; sequencing was by immunoSEQ multiplex PCR. The table lists roughly 240,000 clones, roughly nine tenths of them singletons. What was sequenced was peripheral blood. The source is a woman aged 55-69 years who had recovered from COVID-19. Both conserved end residues are part of each CDR3. Each record gives: J gene, V gene, clone size, D gene, CDR3 protein, CDR3 DNA. The D gene is left open where the match is weak. Some rows have no size entry. The others give once, few or many, or a class for an expanded clone.

J: TRBJ2-3; V: TRBV10-3; size: -; D: TRBD2; CDR3: CAISAGTSGGATDTQYF; DNA: TGTGCCATCAGTGCCGGGACTAGCGGGGGGGCAACAGATACGCAGTATTTT
J: TRBJ2-7; V: TRBV19; size: -; D: -; CDR3: CASSIQGSYEQYF; DNA: TGTGCCAGTAGTATCCAGGGCTCCTACGAGCAGTACTTC
J: TRBJ1-2; V: TRBV19; size: once; D: TRBD1; CDR3: CASSTDRGQDYGYTF; DNA: TGTGCCAGTAGTACAGACAGGGGGCAGGACTATGGCTACACCTTC
J: TRBJ2-7; V: TRBV19; size: -; D: -; CDR3: CASSIAPQGLEQYF; DNA: TGTGCCAGTAGTATCGCCCCCCAGGGTCTCGAGCAGTACTTC
J: TRBJ1-6; V: TRBV28; size: -; D: -; CDR3: CASKTANSPLHF; DNA: TGTGCCAGCAAGACAGCCAATTCACCCCTCCACTTT
J: TRBJ2-2; V: TRBV9; size: -; D: -; CDR3: CASSPRGAGELFF; DNA: TGTGCCAGCAGCCCCAGGGGGGCCGGGGAGCTGTTTTTT
J: TRBJ2-3; V: TRBV7-3; size: once; D: -; CDR3: CASSDVSSGTDTQYF; DNA: TGTGCCAGCAGCGATGTCTCTAGCGGCACAGATACGCAGTATTTT
J: TRBJ1-2; V: TRBV12-5; size: -; D: -; CDR3: CASGLSGTPHGYTF; DNA: TGTGCTAGTGGTTTGTCAGGGACACCCCATGGCTACACCTTC
J: TRBJ1-1; V: TRBV28; size: -; D: -; CDR3: CASSLGGNTEAFF; DNA: TGTGCCAGCAGTTTAGGAGGAAACACTGAAGCTTTCTTT
J: TRBJ2-1; V: TRBV19; size: -; D: -; CDR3: CASSTMRDEQFF; DNA: TGTGCCAGTAGTACTATGAGGGATGAGCAGTTCTTC
J: TRBJ2-7; V: TRBV2; size: -; D: -; CDR3: CASSEITGRSYEQYF; DNA: TGTGCCAGCAGTGAAATTACAGGTCGCTCCTACGAGCAGTACTTC
J: TRBJ2-2; V: TRBV2; size: once; D: -; CDR3: CASSEWQVANTGELFF; DNA: TGTGCCAGCAGTGAATGGCAGGTCGCGAACACCGGGGAGCTGTTTTTT
J: TRBJ2-7; V: TRBV7-8; size: -; D: TRBD1; CDR3: CASSRQPGQGSYEQYF; DNA: TGTGCCAGCAGCCGTCAACCGGGACAGGGCTCCTACGAGCAGTACTTC
J: TRBJ2-1; V: TRBV9; size: -; D: -; CDR3: CASSPGTPNEQFF; DNA: TGTGCCAGCAGCCCCGGGACTCCCAATGAGCAGTTCTTC
J: TRBJ2-1; V: TRBV27; size: -; D: -; CDR3: CASSLGRAGEQFF; DNA: TGTGCCAGCAGTTTAGGTAGGGCAGGGGAGCAGTTCTTC
J: TRBJ1-2; V: TRBV27; size: once; D: TRBD1; CDR3: CASSKGQGGFLYYGYTF; DNA: TGTGCCAGCAGTAAGGGACAGGGTGGCTTTCTATACTATGGCTACACCTTC
J: TRBJ2-2; V: TRBV7-3; size: -; D: TRBD1; CDR3: CASRNRDRNTGELFF; DNA: TGTGCCAGCAGGAACCGGGACAGAAACACCGGGGAGCTGTTTTTT
J: TRBJ1-1; V: TRBV5-1; size: -; D: -; CDR3: CASSNGQPPNTEAFF; DNA: TGCGCCAGCAGCAACGGACAGCCCCCGAACACTGAAGCTTTCTTT
J: TRBJ2-1; V: TRBV7-3; size: -; D: TRBD1; CDR3: CASSLTGTGRNEQFF; DNA: TGTGCCAGCAGCTTAACAGGGACAGGGAGGAATGAGCAGTTCTTC
J: TRBJ2-6; V: TRBV9; size: -; D: -; CDR3: CASSPRTAGANVLTF; DNA: TGTGCCAGCAGCCCGAGGACAGCTGGGGCCAACGTCCTGACTTTC
J: TRBJ2-1; V: TRBV5-1; size: -; D: -; CDR3: CASSFLGDYEQFF; DNA: TGCGCCAGCAGCTTCCTAGGTGACTATGAGCAGTTCTTC
J: TRBJ1-1; V: TRBV7-6; size: -; D: -; CDR3: CASSRTRGGDTEAFF; DNA: TGTGCCAGCAGCCGAACAAGGGGCGGGGACACTGAAGCTTTCTTT
J: TRBJ2-3; V: TRBV24-1; size: -; D: TRBD1; CDR3: CATSGQGGLVTDTQYF; DNA: TGTGCCACCAGTGGACAGGGTGGACTTGTCACAGATACGCAGTATTTT
J: TRBJ2-7; V: TRBV6-6; size: -; D: TRBD1; CDR3: CASSDPGQQYSYEQYF; DNA: TGTGCCAGCAGCGACCCGGGACAGCAATACTCCTACGAGCAGTACTTC
J: TRBJ1-2; V: TRBV4-1; size: -; D: TRBD1; CDR3: CASSQTGTGLGGGYTF; DNA: TGCGCCAGCAGCCAAACCGGGACAGGGCTTGGGGGTGGCTACACCTTC
J: TRBJ1-5; V: TRBV28; size: -; D: -; CDR3: CASRTPLGNQPQHF; DNA: TGTGCCAGCAGGACACCCTTGGGTAATCAGCCCCAGCATTTT
J: TRBJ2-2; V: TRBV5-1; size: -; D: -; CDR3: CASSLGYGGPGGLFF; DNA: TGCGCCAGCAGCTTGGGCTACGGGGGGCCCGGGGGGCTGTTTTTT
J: TRBJ2-2; V: TRBV19; size: -; D: -; CDR3: CASSKGRANTGELFF; DNA: TGTGCCAGTAGTAAGGGGCGCGCGAACACCGGGGAGCTGTTTTTT
J: TRBJ1-6; V: TRBV29-1; size: -; D: TRBD1; CDR3: CSIKTGGRVNSPLHF; DNA: TGCAGCATAAAAACAGGGGGCCGAGTTAATTCACCCCTCCACTTT
J: TRBJ2-2; V: TRBV19; size: -; D: -; CDR3: CASTSERSPRTGELFF; DNA: TGTGCCAGTACTAGCGAGCGATCCCCGAGGACCGGGGAGCTGTTTTTT
J: TRBJ2-3; V: TRBV4-3; size: -; D: -; CDR3: CASSLRGDDTQYF; DNA: TGCGCCAGCAGCCTGCGGGGCGACGATACGCAGTATTTT
J: TRBJ2-7; V: TRBV6-2/TRBV6-3; size: -; D: -; CDR3: CASSFRVLANTYEQYF; DNA: TGTGCCAGCAGTTTCAGGGTGTTAGCTAACACCTACGAGCAGTACTTC
J: TRBJ2-3; V: TRBV5-1; size: once; D: -; CDR3: CASSLLQGGSDTQYF; DNA: TGCGCCAGCAGCTTGTTACAGGGAGGGTCAGATACGCAGTATTTT
J: TRBJ1-1; V: TRBV15; size: -; D: -; CDR3: CATTVDRNTEAFF; DNA: TGTGCCACCACCGTAGACAGGAACACTGAAGCTTTCTTT
J: TRBJ2-7; V: TRBV2; size: -; D: TRBD1; CDR3: CASSLQGAEYEQYF; DNA: TGTGCCAGCAGCCTACAGGGGGCTGAATACGAGCAGTACTTC
J: TRBJ2-7; V: TRBV11-2; size: once; D: -; CDR3: CASSLDLASSYEQYF; DNA: TGTGCCAGCAGCTTAGATCTCGCGAGCTCCTACGAGCAGTACTTC
J: TRBJ1-5; V: TRBV7-9; size: -; D: TRBD1; CDR3: CASSMTGDQPQHF; DNA: TGTGCCAGCAGCATGACAGGGGATCAGCCCCAGCATTTT
J: TRBJ1-4; V: TRBV5-1; size: -; D: TRBD1; CDR3: CASRPDRALTEKLFF; DNA: TGCGCCAGCAGACCAGACAGGGCCCTTACCGAAAAACTGTTTTTT
J: TRBJ1-5; V: TRBV13; size: -; D: -; CDR3: CASSSGQLQPQHF; DNA: TGTGCCAGCAGCTCCGGACAGCTCCAGCCCCAGCATTTT
J: TRBJ2-1; V: TRBV28; size: -; D: TRBD1; CDR3: CASRETGAYNEQFF; DNA: TGTGCCAGCAGGGAGACAGGGGCGTACAATGAGCAGTTCTTC
J: TRBJ2-7; V: TRBV7-2; size: many; D: TRBD2; CDR3: CASSRAASGYEQYF; DNA: TGTGCCAGCAGCCGCGCGGCTAGCGGGTACGAGCAGTACTTC